The entry below gives a single T cell receptor beta chain sequence along with its context. The V gene lost 3 bases and the J gene lost 5 bases, with 11 bases spanning the gap. The CDR3 runs 14 residues. CDR1 and CDR2 (germline): LNHDA, SQIVND (reference sequence). The sample is drawn from a study of blood T cell repertoires in COVID-19. At the level of the study: Italy, Spain and the United States were the sources of the convalescent and acute COVID-19 samples. The cDNA or gDNA used as material had been derived from T cells, B-cell-depleted T cells, or PBMCs.

Original processing methods: Reference gene primer amplification yielded estimated nucleated cell counts. Sequencing was performed with immunoSEQ multiplex PCR; in TCRdb, only in-frame clones are kept and a portion is missing. V, J and clone size derive from that table, while D and trimming were established from the DNA sequence. This sample has about 360,000 clones, with over 75% found just once. Participants spanned ages 18 to 89 years and resided in 20 to 30 US areas. This clonotype was sampled from a man in his forties or fifties in a cohort exposed to, infected with or recovered from COVID-19 (not recorded which). Source material: PBMCs or T cells enriched from blood (not recorded which). The rearrangement joins TRBV19 to TRBJ1-5; D possibly corresponds to TRBD1 (6 bases). The CDR3 loop is CASSMSRGDQPQHF. CDR3 DNA sequence: TGTGCCAGTAGTATGTCCAGGGGAGATCAGCCCCAGCATTTT.